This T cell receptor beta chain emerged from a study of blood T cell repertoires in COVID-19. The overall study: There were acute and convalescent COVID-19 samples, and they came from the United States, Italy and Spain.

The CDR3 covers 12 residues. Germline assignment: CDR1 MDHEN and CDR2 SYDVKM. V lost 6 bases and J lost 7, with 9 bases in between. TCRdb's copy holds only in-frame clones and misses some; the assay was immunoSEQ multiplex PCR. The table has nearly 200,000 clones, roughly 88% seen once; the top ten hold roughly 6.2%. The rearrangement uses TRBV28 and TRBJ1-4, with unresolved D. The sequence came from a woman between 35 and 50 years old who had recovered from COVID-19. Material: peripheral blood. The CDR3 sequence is CASSANSEKLFF. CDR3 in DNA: TGTGCCAGCAGCGCTAATAGTGAAAAACTGTTTTTT.